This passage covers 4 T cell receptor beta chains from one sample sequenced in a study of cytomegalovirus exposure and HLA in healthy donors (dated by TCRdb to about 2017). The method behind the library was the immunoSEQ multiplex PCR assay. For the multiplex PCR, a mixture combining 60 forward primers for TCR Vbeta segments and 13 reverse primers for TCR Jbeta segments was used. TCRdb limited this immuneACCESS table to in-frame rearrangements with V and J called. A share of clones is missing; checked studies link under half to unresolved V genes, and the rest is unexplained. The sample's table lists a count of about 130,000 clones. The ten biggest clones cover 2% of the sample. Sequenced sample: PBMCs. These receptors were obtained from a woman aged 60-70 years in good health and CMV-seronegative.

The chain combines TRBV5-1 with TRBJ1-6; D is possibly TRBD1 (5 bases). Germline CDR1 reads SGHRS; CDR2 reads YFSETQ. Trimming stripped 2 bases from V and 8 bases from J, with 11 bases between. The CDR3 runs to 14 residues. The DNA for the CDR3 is TGCGCCAGCAGCTTTAATCGGGGGGATTCACCCCTCCACTTT. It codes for CASSFNRGDSPLHF.

The CDR3: CASSLLADGRGETQYF. In nucleotides, the CDR3 is TGCGCCAGCAGCTTGCTTGCGGACGGCAGGGGGGAGACCCAGTACTTC. This chain connects TRBV5-1 to TRBJ2-5, with TRBD1 matching 7 bases. V was pared by 1 base and J by 5 bases, with 11 bases of the junction left unmatched. This CDR3 region has 16 residues. CDR1 is SGHRS, CDR2 YFSETQ, per germline. Using reference TRBV5-1 and TRBJ2-5 for the parts outside the CDR3, the full variable domain is KAGVTQTPRYLIKTRGQQVTLSCSPISGHRSVSWYQQTPGQGLQFLFEYFSETQRNKGNFPGRFSGRQFSNSRSEMNVSTLELGDSALYLCASSLLADGRGETQYFGPGTRLLVL.

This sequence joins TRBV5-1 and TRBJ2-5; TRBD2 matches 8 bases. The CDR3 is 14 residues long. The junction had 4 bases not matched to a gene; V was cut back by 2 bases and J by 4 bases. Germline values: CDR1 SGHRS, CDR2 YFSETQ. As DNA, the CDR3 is TGCGCCAGCAGCTTTACGGGGGGGCCAGAGACCCAGTACTTC. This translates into CASSFTGGPETQYF.

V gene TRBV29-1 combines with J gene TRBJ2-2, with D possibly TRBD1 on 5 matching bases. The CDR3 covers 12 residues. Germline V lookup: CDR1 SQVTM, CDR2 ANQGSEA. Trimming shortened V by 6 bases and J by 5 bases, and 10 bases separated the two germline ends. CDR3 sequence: CSVPGLTGELFF. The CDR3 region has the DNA TGCAGCGTCCCAGGGTTAACCGGGGAGCTGTTTTTT.